This T cell receptor (beta chain) stems from a study of blood T cells in healthy people across ages. Whole-study results and caveats: The CMV status of each donor remained undetermined, and this could have confounded shifts in expanded clonotypes. Naive CD4+ cells and diversity were both higher in long-lived donors than in aged donors.

On this clonotype: No antigen is known for it.

With a J-beta primer mix and a sample-barcoded 5' primer, a second PCR ran roughly 6 to 11 cycles. TCRdb reprocessed the 5' RACE reads with MiXCR, giving one entry per CDR3 protein. The repertoire holds more than 1 million distinct CDR3 sequences, with roughly 45% as singletons. The clonotype comes from a woman aged 55-75 years in good health. Source material: blood.

DNA of the CDR3: TGTGCCAGCAGTGGGGGGGCCTCGGGGGCCAACGTCCTGACTTTC. Residues: CASSGGASGANVLTF. J is TRBJ2-6 and V is TRBV2; D possibly matches TRBD1 or TRBD2 (6 bases each). The length of the CDR3 is 15 residues. The ends were cut back, 4 bases at V and 4 bases at J, with 11 bases in the middle. Germline-derived CDR1 and CDR2 are SNHLY and FYNNEI.